A single sample gave rise to the 3 T cell receptor beta chains below, sequenced in a study of shared clonotypes between healthy human individuals. Here immunoSEQ multiplex PCR was the method, and the copy in TCRdb shows in-frame clones only, minus some. The repertoire holds just over 2,000,000 clones, approximately 95% seen once, with roughly 0.13% in the top ten. The sequencing sample was made of naive CD4+ T cells sorted from blood. Subset: CD45RA+ positively selected. The receptors here all came from a man between 18 and 29 years old in good health.

Only one count was recorded for this clone. The chain joins TRBV4-3 to TRBJ1-5; D remains ambiguous. V dropped 2 bases and J dropped 7 bases, with 9 bases sitting between them. Germline loops: CDR1 LGHNA, CDR2 YSLEER. The CDR3 loop spans 13 amino acids. In DNA form, the CDR3 reads TGCGCCAGCAGCCAATCAATCAGCCAGCCCCAGCATTTT. Encoded protein: CASSQSISQPQHF.

This rearrangement joins TRBV2 to TRBJ1-2; a weak D match, TRBD1 (6 bases). CDR3 length: 16 amino acids. V was pared by 0 bases and J by 4 bases, with 15 bases between. CDR1 is SNHLY and CDR2 is FYNNEI in the germline V gene. The CDR3 loop reads CASSEAPSIRGYGYTF. Written as DNA, the CDR3 is TGTGCCAGCAGTGAAGCGCCTTCCATCAGGGGCTATGGCTACACCTTC.

V and J are TRBV5-1 and TRBJ1-2; 10 bases are a match to TRBD1. This CDR3 region has 15 residues. Looked up from germline, CDR1 is SGHRS and CDR2 is YFSETQ. V gave up 0 bases and J gave up 8 bases; unmatched junction bases: 7. The CDR3 coding sequence is TGCGCCAGCAGCTTGGACCCCGGGACAGGGGCCGGCTACACCTTC. It encodes CASSLDPGTGAGYTF.